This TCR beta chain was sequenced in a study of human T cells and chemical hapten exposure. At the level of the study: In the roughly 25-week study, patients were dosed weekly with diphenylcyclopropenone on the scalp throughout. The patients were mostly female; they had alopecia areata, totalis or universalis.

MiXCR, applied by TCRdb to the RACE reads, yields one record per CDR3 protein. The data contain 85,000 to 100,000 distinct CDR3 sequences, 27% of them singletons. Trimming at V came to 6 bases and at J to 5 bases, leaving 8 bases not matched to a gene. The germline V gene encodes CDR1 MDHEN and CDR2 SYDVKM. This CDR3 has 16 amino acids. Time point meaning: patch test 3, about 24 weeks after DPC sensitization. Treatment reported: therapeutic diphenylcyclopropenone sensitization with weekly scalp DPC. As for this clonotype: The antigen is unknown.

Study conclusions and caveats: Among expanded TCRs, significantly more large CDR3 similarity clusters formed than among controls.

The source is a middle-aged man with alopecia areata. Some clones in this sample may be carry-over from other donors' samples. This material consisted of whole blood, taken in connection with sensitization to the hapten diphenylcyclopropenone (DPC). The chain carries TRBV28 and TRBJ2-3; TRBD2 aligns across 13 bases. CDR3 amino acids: CASSQTSGRALDTQYF. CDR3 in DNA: TGTGCCAGCAGCCAAACTAGCGGGAGGGCCCTAGATACGCAGTATTTT.